This record looks at one TCR beta chain sequence and its context. Antigen: not known. The data belong to a study of persistence of HIV-infected CD4 T cells. V was clipped by 4 bases and J by 6 bases; unmatched bases: 9. The CDR3 sequence is 13 residues long. Germline-derived CDR1 and CDR2 are GTSNPN and SVGIG (reference sequence). Sequencing used immunoSEQ version 4 in survey mode. Sequencing used immunoSEQ multiplex PCR; TCRdb keeps in-frame clones, though not all of them. The sample has some 31,000 clones, roughly 82% seen once. Cells were stimulated with CMV-infected fibroblast lysates at approximately 10 ug/mL. CD40L-negative CD69-negative CD45RO-high memory CD4+ T cells were sorted as populations depleted of antigen-responding cells.

This receptor was taken from an adult man with HIV who was CMV-seropositive. This chain joins TRBV30 and TRBJ2-7; 7 bases align to TRBD1. The material sequenced was CD4+ T cells sorted from PBMCs after approximately 19-hour stimulation, taken from a patient who received antiretroviral therapy. CDR3 DNA sequence: TGTGCCTGGAAACCTTCGACAGGGCGCGAGCAGTACTTC. It translates to CAWKPSTGREQYF.